Shown below are 29 T cell receptor beta chains from a single sample sequenced in a study of blood T cell repertoires in COVID-19. Only in-frame clones appear in the TCRdb table, and some are missing; sequencing was by immunoSEQ multiplex PCR. The repertoire consists of about 230,000 clones, with approximately 84% occurring once and the leading ten covering about 9.9%. Sequencing used peripheral blood. These receptors came from a man aged 50 to 60 with COVID-19, enrolled during active disease.

In nucleotides, the CDR3 is TGCGCCAGCAGCCAAGATTGGGGAGACTATGGCTACACCTTC. Protein sequence: CASSQDWGDYGYTF. V gene TRBV4-1 combines with J gene TRBJ1-2, with D unresolved. Trimming removed 0 bases at V and 3 bases at J, with 8 bases between. The CDR3 extends over 14 amino acids. CDR1 is MGHRA and CDR2 is YSYEKL in the germline V gene.

In this sample, this clone turned up once. The chain has TRBV10-3 and TRBJ2-1, with TRBD2 matching 9 bases. V was pared by 7 bases and J by 4 bases, with 8 bases of the junction left unmatched. The CDR3 has 15 amino acids. Germline CDR1 ENHRY, CDR2 SYGVKD. CDR3 coding DNA: TGTGCCATCACGGGCGGGGGGGCCTCGTACAATGAGCAGTTCTTC. This sequence encodes CAITGGGASYNEQFF.

This chain connects TRBV11-2 to TRBJ2-5; 11 nucleotides line up with TRBD2. The junction had 9 bases not matched to a gene; V was cut back by 5 bases and J by 1 base. Germline V gene lookup returns CDR1 SGHAT and CDR2 FQNNGV. CDR3 length: 17 amino acids. Here the CDR3 reads CASSPRVAGGPQETQYF. The CDR3 bases are TGTGCCAGCAGCCCCCGGGTAGCGGGAGGGCCCCAAGAGACCCAGTACTTC.

The rearrangement uses TRBV7-2 and TRBJ2-5, with D possibly TRBD1 on 5 matching bases. The germline V gene encodes CDR1 SGHTA and CDR2 FQGNSA. This CDR3 has 13 residues. Trimming removed 1 base from V and 4 bases from J, with 7 bases in between. The CDR3 reads CASSLEDIETQYF. CDR3 DNA: TGTGCCAGCAGCTTAGAGGACATAGAGACCCAGTACTTC.

The rearrangement joins TRBV9 to TRBJ2-7; the match to TRBD2 covers 12 bases. Germline values: CDR1 SGDLS, CDR2 YYNGEE. This CDR3 spans 19 amino acids. V lost 0 bases, J lost 4 bases, and 14 bases stayed unmatched. CDR3 region: CASSVDRTSGTTSIYEQYF. The CDR3 bases are TGTGCCAGCAGCGTAGATCGGACTAGCGGGACCACCTCTATTTACGAGCAGTACTTC.

The rearrangement uses TRBV28 and TRBJ1-1, with D possibly matching TRBD1 (5 bases). In germline, CDR1 is MDHEN, CDR2 SYDVKM. V was cut by 3 bases and J by 5 bases, with 13 bases left in between. This CDR3 contains 14 residues. The CDR3 coding sequence is TGTGCCAGCAGTTTCCCCGGGGGGGAAACTGAAGCTTTCTTT. It translates to CASSFPGGETEAFF.

The chain employs TRBV19 and TRBJ1-1; TRBD1 agrees at 7 bases. Trimming took 7 bases from V and 6 from J; bases not matched to a gene: 11. CDR3 length: 14 amino acids. CDR1 is LNHDA and CDR2 is SQIVND in the germline V gene (reference sequence). The CDR3 DNA reads as TGTGCCAGTAAGCAGGGGCCTCAGGGGGCTGAAGCTTTCTTT. This gives the protein CASKQGPQGAEAFF.

The chain is built from TRBV2 and TRBJ2-1; TRBD2 might be the D (6 bases). In germline, CDR1 is SNHLY, CDR2 FYNNEI. This CDR3 contains 16 residues. Trimming removed 3 bases from V and 0 bases from J, with 12 bases in between. CDR3 region: CASSEPSAPSYNEQFF. The CDR3 region has the DNA TGTGCCAGCAGTGAGCCTAGCGCCCCCTCCTACAATGAGCAGTTCTTC.

In DNA form, the CDR3 reads TGTGCCAGCAGCGAGGACAGGGGGCCTAACACTGAAGCTTTCTTT. Translation: CASSEDRGPNTEAFF. This chain connects TRBV7-6 to TRBJ1-1; 11 nucleotides match TRBD1. CDR1 is SGHVS and CDR2 is FNYEAQ in the germline V gene. The CDR3 loop spans 15 amino acids. After removal of 5 bases from V and 2 bases from J, the junction contained 4 bases not matched to a gene.

The chain couples TRBV28 to TRBJ1-1; 8 nucleotides agree with TRBD1. V lost 3 bases and J lost 7; bases outside the gene matches: 7. Germline lookup yields CDR1 MDHEN and CDR2 SYDVKM. The length of the CDR3 is 14 residues. In DNA, the CDR3 is TGTGCCAGCAGTTTGCCCGGGACAGGTCTTGAAGCTTTCTTT. Its protein is CASSLPGTGLEAFF.

This clone has a handful of counts. The same CDR3 is also encoded by other DNA sequences in this sample. The chain combines TRBV19 with TRBJ1-2; D is possibly TRBD1 (5 bases). The CDR3 spans 13 residues. V was trimmed by 5 bases and J by 3 bases, leaving 10 bases between them. The germline V gene encodes CDR1 LNHDA and CDR2 SQIVND (reference sequence). The CDR3 DNA reads as TGTGCCAGTAGTTCTCAGGGTGACTATGGCTACACCTTC. It codes for CASSSQGDYGYTF.

This chain links TRBV2 with TRBJ2-5, with TRBD1 identical over 9 bases. Germline trimming cut 2 bases from V and 5 bases from J; bases unmatched to any gene: 6. This CDR3 region has 15 residues. CDR1 is SNHLY and CDR2 is FYNNEI in the germline V gene. In DNA form, the CDR3 reads TGTGCCAGCAGTGAAACCGGGACAGGGATGGAGACCCAGTACTTC. As protein: CASSETGTGMETQYF.

This clone turned up a few times. The chain is built from TRBV7-8 and TRBJ1-5; TRBD1 agrees at 7 bases. The CDR3 is made up of 13 amino acids. Germline V gives CDR1 SGHVS, CDR2 FQNEAQ. Losses at the gene ends were 1 base for V and 14 bases for J; bases not matched to a gene: 8. The CDR3, as DNA: TGTGCCAGCAGCTTAGAGACAGGGCCCGTGAAGCATTTT. Its protein product is CASSLETGPVKHF.

This clone was seen more than once but under ten times. The chain recombines TRBV7-9 with TRBJ2-5; perhaps TRBD1 as D (5 bases). The CDR3 length is 13 residues. Germline V gene lookup returns CDR1 SEHNR and CDR2 FQNEAQ (reference sequence). The V end lost 5 bases, the J end lost 5 bases, and 12 bases lay between the germline ends. The CDR3 bases are TGTGCCAGCAGCGCCCTAACAGGCGAGACCCAGTACTTC. It translates to CASSALTGETQYF. Drawing the rest from reference TRBV7-9 and TRBJ2-5, the complete variable domain is DTGVSQNPRHKITKRGQNVTFRCDPISEHNRLYWYRQTLGQGPEFLTYFQNEAQLEKSRLLSDRFSAERPKGSFSTLEIQRTEQGDSAMYLCASSALTGETQYFGPGTRLLVL.

J is TRBJ2-5 and V is TRBV27, with a possible D match to TRBD2 (6 bases). The CDR3 length is 14 residues. Trimming took 3 bases from V and 5 from J, leaving 13 bases between them. CDR1 is MNHEY and CDR2 is SMNVEV in the germline V gene (reference sequence). In DNA, the CDR3 is TGTGCCAGCAGTTTTGTAGCGGCGGCGGAGACCCAGTACTTC. This sequence encodes CASSFVAAAETQYF.

The chain uses TRBV27 and TRBJ2-7, with 9 bases matching TRBD2. CDR1 and CDR2 from the germline V gene are MNHEY and SMNVEV (reference sequence). J gave up 3 bases and V 6 bases, and 3 bases lay outside the gene matches. This CDR3 region has 13 residues. The CDR3 nucleotides read TGTGCCAGCAGGGGTAGCGGGGGCTACGAGCAGTACTTC. Protein product: CASRGSGGYEQYF.

The chain links TRBV19 to TRBJ2-7; D gene uncertain. Trimming shortened V by 6 bases and J by 5 bases, and 14 bases separated the two germline ends. Germline V gene lookup returns CDR1 LNHDA and CDR2 SQIVND (reference sequence). The CDR3 totals 13 residues. CDR3 in amino acids: CASSPGYGDEQYF. Written as DNA, the CDR3 is TGTGCCAGTAGCCCGGGTTATGGCGACGAGCAGTACTTC. The full variable domain, rest sourced from reference TRBV19 and TRBJ2-7, is DGGITQSPKYLFRKEGQNVTLSCEQNLNHDAMYWYRQDPGQGLRLIYYSQIVNDFQKGDIAEGYSVSREKKESFPLTVTSAQKNPTAFYLCASSPGYGDEQYFGPGTRLTVT.

The V call is TRBV7-6, the J call TRBJ1-5; D gene unclear. Trimming took 1 base from V and 0 from J, leaving 7 bases between them. This CDR3 has 15 amino acids. Germline V gene data show CDR1 as SGHVS and CDR2 as FNYEAQ. As DNA, the CDR3 is TGTGCCAGCAGCTTAGGGCAGAATAGCAATCAGCCCCAGCATTTT. This gives the protein CASSLGQNSNQPQHF.

The sample holds one count of this clone. This sequence joins TRBV27 and TRBJ1-6; D is possibly TRBD1 (6 bases). The CDR3 runs 17 residues. Trimming took off 5 bases at V and 1 base at J, with 15 bases between the two ends. CDR1 MNHEY and CDR2 SMNVEV come from the germline V gene (reference sequence). CDR3 sequence: CASSVAKTGSYNSPLHF. CDR3 DNA: TGTGCCAGCAGTGTGGCCAAAACAGGGTCCTATAATTCACCCCTCCACTTT.

V gene TRBV5-1 combines with J gene TRBJ2-3; TRBD1 matches 11 bases. This CDR3 contains 13 residues. Germline V CDR1 and CDR2: SGHRS, YFSETQ. Trimming took 4 bases from V and 9 from J; bases not matched to a gene: 4. The CDR3 DNA reads TGCGCCAGCAGCCAGGGACAGGGGGGCACGCAGTATTTT. Amino acid sequence: CASSQGQGGTQYF.

V and J are TRBV12-5 and TRBJ1-1, with TRBD1 identical over 10 bases. The trim removed 6 bases at V and 7 bases at J, leaving 8 bases unmatched. CDR1 is LGHNT and CDR2 is FRNRAP in the germline V gene. The CDR3 sequence is 14 residues long. The CDR3 DNA reads TGTGCTAGTGGAACCGACAGGGGGCGATTTGAAGCTTTCTTT. This encodes CASGTDRGRFEAFF. Full variable domain (remainder filled in from reference TRBV12-5 and TRBJ1-1): DARVTQTPRHKVTEMGQEVTMRCQPILGHNTVFWYRQTMMQGLELLAYFRNRAPLDDSGMPKDRFSAEMPDATLATLKIQPSEPRDSAVYFCASGTDRGRFEAFFGQGTRLTVV.

V and J are TRBV27 and TRBJ1-1; 8 bases agree with TRBD1. The CDR3 totals 15 residues. J gave up 5 bases and V 5 bases, and 10 bases lay outside the gene matches. The germline gives CDR1 MNHEY, CDR2 SMNVEV (reference sequence). Here the CDR3 reads CASSPSRGLGTEAFF. The DNA for the CDR3 is TGTGCCAGCAGTCCTAGCAGGGGGCTCGGGACTGAAGCTTTCTTT.

The chain combines TRBV6-1 with TRBJ2-2; 12 bases match TRBD2. CDR1 is MNHNS and CDR2 is SASEGT in the germline V gene. V shed 0 bases, J shed 6 bases, and the junction held 2 bases outside the gene matches. This CDR3 is 16 amino acids long. The CDR3 DNA sequence: TGTGCCAGCAGTGAAGCGACTAGCGGGAGACCCGGGGAGCTGTTTTTT. Its translation is CASSEATSGRPGELFF.

Worth noting for this clone: Other nucleotide sequences from this sample produce the same CDR3. The rearrangement links TRBV5-1 to TRBJ2-1; 8 bases line up with TRBD2. Germline CDR1 is SGHRS and CDR2 is YFSETQ. V lost 0 bases, J lost 7 bases, and 6 bases stayed unmatched. CDR3 length: 15 amino acids. The CDR3 coding sequence is TGCGCCAGCAGCTTGGAATTAGCGGGGTATAATGAGCAGTTCTTC. As protein: CASSLELAGYNEQFF.

The gene calls are TRBV21-1 and TRBJ2-7; the listed D gene, TRBD1, was not tested against the DNA. TRBV21-1 is marked as a pseudogene. The CDR3 covers 14 residues. The CDR3 DNA follows: TGTGCCAGCAGCAAAGGGGCCCGCTCCTACGAGCAGTACTTC. Translated: CASSKGARSYEQYF.

This chain connects TRBV24-1 to TRBJ2-2; TRBD2 agrees at 7 bases. This CDR3 comprises 16 residues. The germline CDR1 and CDR2 sequences are KGHDR and SFDVKD. Germline trimming cut 4 bases from V and 0 bases from J; bases unmatched to any gene: 4. The CDR3 DNA follows: TGTGCCACCAGTGACCCGGGGGGTCCGAACACCGGGGAGCTGTTTTTT. Its translation: CATSDPGGPNTGELFF.

This clone occurred once. This chain's CDR3 is CASSQTGGSYEQYF. DNA of the CDR3: TGTGCCAGCAGTCAAACAGGGGGCTCCTACGAGCAGTACTTC. The chain links TRBV28 to TRBJ2-7, with TRBD1 matching over 8 bases. Losses at the gene ends were 5 bases for V and 0 bases for J; bases not matched to a gene: 3. Germline CDR1 reads MDHEN; CDR2 reads SYDVKM. The CDR3 covers 14 residues.

V and J are TRBV5-1 and TRBJ2-7; 7 positions match TRBD2. CDR1 and CDR2 from the germline V gene are SGHRS and YFSETQ. Trimming took 8 bases from V and 0 from J; bases not matched to a gene: 8. The CDR3 consists of 14 residues. CDR3 nucleotides: TGCGCCAGTAAAGCGGGGCACCCCTCCTACGAGCAGTACTTC. This sequence encodes CASKAGHPSYEQYF. The full variable domain, rest sourced from reference TRBV5-1 and TRBJ2-7, is KAGVTQTPRYLIKTRGQQVTLSCSPISGHRSVSWYQQTPGQGLQFLFEYFSETQRNKGNFPGRFSGRQFSNSRSEMNVSTLELGDSALYLCASKAGHPSYEQYFGPGTRLTVT.

V usage is TRBV7-2 and J usage is TRBJ1-5, with D perhaps TRBD1 (6 bases). Trimming left V 0 bases short and J 7 bases short, with 13 bases between. CDR3 size: 15 residues. The germline CDR1 and CDR2 sequences are SGHTA and FQGNSA. This CDR3 reads CASSLASGQTQPQHF. The CDR3, as DNA: TGTGCCAGCAGCTTAGCTTCGGGACAAACGCAGCCCCAGCATTTT. Using reference TRBV7-2 and TRBJ1-5 for the parts outside the CDR3, the full variable domain is GAGVSQSPSNKVTEKGKDVELRCDPISGHTALYWYRQSLGQGLEFLIYFQGNSAPDKSGLPSDRFSAERTGGSVSTLTIQRTQQEDSAVYLCASSLASGQTQPQHFGDGTRLSIL.